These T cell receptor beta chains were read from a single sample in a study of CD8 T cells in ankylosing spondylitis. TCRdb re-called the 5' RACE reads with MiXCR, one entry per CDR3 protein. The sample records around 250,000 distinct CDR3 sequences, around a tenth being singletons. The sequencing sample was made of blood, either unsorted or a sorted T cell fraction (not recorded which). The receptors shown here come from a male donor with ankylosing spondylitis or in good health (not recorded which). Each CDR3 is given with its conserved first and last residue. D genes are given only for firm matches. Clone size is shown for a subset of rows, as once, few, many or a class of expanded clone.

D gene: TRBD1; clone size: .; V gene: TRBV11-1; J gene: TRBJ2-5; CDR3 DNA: TGTGCCAGCAGCTTCCGTAAAGATCGGGACAGGGTCGGAGAGACCCAGTACTTC; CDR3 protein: CASSFRKDRDRVGETQYF
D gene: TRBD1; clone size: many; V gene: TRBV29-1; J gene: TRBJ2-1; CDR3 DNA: TGCAGCGCGGGACAGGGGTTATCTCCCAGAAGCTCCTACAATGAGCAGTTCTTC; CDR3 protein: CSAGQGLSPRSSYNEQFF
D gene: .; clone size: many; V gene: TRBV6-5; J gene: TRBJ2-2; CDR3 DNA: TGTGCCAGCAGTTACAGTGGGTCCGGGGAGCTGTTTTTT; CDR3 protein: CASSYSGSGELFF
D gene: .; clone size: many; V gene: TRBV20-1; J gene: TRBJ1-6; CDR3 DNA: TGCAGTGCTATACCCAATCCTCGTAAATCGAATTCACCCCTCCACTTT; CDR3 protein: CSAIPNPRKSNSPLHF
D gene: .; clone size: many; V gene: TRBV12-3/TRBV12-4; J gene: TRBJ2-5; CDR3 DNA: TGTGCCAGCAGAAGGACAGCCGTGGAGACCCAGTACTTC; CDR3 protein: CASRRTAVETQYF
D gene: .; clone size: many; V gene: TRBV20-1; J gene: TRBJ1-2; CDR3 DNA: TGCAGTGCTAGTGTGACAGGTCCCTATGGCTACACCTTC; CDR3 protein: CSASVTGPYGYTF
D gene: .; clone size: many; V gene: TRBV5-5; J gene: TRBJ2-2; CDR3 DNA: TGTGCCAGCAGCTTTCACCTAGGACGCACCGGGGAGCTGTTTTTT; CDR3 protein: CASSFHLGRTGELFF
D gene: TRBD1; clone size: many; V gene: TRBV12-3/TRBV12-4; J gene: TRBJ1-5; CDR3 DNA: TGTGCCAGCAGTGGACAGGGCTATCAGCCCCAGCATTTT; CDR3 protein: CASSGQGYQPQHF
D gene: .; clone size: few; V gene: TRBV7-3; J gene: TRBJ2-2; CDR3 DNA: TGTGCCAGCAGATTCAACGGACTCTCGAACACCGGGGAGCTGTTTTTT; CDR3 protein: CASRFNGLSNTGELFF
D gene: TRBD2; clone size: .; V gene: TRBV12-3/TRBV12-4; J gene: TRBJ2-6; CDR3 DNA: TGTGCCAGCAGTTCCGGACTAGCGGGGTCCGGGGCCAACGTCCTGACTTTC; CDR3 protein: CASSSGLAGSGANVLTF
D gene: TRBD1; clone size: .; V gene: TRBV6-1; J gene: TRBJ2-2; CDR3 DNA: TGTGCCAGCAGTAATGGACAGGGGGCTACCGGGGAGCTGTTTTTT; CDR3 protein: CASSNGQGATGELFF
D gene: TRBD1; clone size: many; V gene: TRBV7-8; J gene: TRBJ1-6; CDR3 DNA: TGTGCCAGCAGCTTCCGGACAGGGCGTAATTCACCCCTCCACTTT; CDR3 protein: CASSFRTGRNSPLHF
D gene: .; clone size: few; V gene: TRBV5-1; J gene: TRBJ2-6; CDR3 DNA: TGCGCCAGCAGCCCCGGTGGGATTCCCCCAAGCTCTGGGGCCAACGTCCTGACTTTC; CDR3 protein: CASSPGGIPPSSGANVLTF
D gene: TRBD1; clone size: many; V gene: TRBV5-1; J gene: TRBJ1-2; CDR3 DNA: TGCGCCAGCAGCGGGACAGGGGATGTTAACTATGGCTACACCTTC; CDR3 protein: CASSGTGDVNYGYTF
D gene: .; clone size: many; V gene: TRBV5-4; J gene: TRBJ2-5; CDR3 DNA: TGTGCCAGCAGCGGAACTGGGACCCAGTACTTC; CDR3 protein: CASSGTGTQYF
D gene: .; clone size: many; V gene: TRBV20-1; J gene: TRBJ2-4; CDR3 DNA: TGCAGTGCTAGAGATCGGTGGGGAGCCAAAAACATTCAGTACTTC; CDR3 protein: CSARDRWGAKNIQYF
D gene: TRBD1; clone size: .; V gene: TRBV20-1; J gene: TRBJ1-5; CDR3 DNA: TGCAGTGCTAGCAAGACAGGGGCCGGTCAGCCCCAGCATTTT; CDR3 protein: CSASKTGAGQPQHF
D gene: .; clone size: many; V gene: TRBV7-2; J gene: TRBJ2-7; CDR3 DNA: TGTGCCAGCAGCTTACCAGAGCTCTACGAGCAGTACTTC; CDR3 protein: CASSLPELYEQYF
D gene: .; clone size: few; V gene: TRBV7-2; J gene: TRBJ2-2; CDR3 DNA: TGTGCCAGCAGCTCTCCACGCTGGACGAACACCGGGGAGCTGTTTTTT; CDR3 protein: CASSSPRWTNTGELFF
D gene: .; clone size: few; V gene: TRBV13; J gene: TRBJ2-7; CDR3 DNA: TGTGCCAGCAGCTTCCTCGGCGAGCAGTACTTC; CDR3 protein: CASSFLGEQYF